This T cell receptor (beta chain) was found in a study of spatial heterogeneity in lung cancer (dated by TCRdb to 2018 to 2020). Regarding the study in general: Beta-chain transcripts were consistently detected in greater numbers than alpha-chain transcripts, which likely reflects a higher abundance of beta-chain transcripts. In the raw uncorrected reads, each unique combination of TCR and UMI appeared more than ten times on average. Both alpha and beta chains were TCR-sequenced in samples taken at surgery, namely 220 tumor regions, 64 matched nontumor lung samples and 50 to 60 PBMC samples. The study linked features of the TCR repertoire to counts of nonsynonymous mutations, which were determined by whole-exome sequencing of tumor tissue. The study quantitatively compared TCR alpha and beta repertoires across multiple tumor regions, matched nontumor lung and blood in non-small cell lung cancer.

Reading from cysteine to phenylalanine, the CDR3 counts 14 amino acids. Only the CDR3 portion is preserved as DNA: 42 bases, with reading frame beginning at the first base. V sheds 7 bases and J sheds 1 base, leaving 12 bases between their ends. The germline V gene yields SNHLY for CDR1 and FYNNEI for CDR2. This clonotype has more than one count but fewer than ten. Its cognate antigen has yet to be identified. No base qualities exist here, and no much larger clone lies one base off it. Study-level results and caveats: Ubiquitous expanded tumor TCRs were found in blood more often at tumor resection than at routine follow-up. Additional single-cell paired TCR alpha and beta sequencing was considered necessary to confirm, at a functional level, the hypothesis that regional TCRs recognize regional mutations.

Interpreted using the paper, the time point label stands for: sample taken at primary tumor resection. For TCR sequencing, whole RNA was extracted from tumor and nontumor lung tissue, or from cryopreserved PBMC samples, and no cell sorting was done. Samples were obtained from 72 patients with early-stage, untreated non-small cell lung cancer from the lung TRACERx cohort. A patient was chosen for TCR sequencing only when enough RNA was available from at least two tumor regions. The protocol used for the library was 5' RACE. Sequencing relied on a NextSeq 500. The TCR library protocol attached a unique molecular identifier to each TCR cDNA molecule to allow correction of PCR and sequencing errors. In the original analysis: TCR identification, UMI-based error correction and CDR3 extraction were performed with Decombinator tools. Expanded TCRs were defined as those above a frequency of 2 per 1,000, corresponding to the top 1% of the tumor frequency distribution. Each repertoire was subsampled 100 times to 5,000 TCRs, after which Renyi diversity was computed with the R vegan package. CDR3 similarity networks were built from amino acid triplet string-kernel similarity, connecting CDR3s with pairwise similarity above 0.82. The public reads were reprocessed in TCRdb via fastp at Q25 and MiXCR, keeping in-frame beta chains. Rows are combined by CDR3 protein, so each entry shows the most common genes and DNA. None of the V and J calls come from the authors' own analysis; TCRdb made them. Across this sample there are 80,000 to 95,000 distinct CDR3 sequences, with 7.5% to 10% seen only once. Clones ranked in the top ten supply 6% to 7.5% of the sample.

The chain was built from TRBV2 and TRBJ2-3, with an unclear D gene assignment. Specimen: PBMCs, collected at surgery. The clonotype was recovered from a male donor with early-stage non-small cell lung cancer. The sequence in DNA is TGTGCCAGCACCCCGAGCCTCGGCACAGATACGCAGTATTTT. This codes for CASTPSLGTDTQYF.